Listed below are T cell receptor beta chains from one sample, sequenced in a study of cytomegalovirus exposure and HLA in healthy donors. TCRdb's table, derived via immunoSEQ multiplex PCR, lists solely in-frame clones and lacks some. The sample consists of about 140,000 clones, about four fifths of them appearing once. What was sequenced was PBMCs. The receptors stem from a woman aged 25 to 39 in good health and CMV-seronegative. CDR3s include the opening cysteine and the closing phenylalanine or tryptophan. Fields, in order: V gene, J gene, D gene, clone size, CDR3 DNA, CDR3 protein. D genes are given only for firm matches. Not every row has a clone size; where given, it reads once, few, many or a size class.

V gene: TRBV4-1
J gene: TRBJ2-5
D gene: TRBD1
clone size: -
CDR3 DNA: TGCGCCAGCAGCCAGGGACAGACCCAAGAGACCCAGTACTTC
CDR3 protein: CASSQGQTQETQYF

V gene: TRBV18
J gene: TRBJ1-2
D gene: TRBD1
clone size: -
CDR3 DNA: TGTGCCAGCTCATTCACCGGGACAGGGGTCGGCTATGGCTACACCTTC
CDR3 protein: CASSFTGTGVGYGYTF

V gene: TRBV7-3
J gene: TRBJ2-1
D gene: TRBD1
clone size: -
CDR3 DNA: TGTGCCAGCAGCCTGACAGGGCTAAATGAGCAGTTCTTC
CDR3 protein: CASSLTGLNEQFF

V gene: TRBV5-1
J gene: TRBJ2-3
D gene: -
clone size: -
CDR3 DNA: TGCGCCAGCAGCTTTACTAGCATAGTAGATACGCAGTATTTT
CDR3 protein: CASSFTSIVDTQYF

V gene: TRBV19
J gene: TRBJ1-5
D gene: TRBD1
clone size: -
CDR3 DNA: TGTGCCAGTAGTGTTTTTCTTTCGGACAGGGGTTTGGGCAATCAGCCCCAGCATTTT
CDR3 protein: CASSVFLSDRGLGNQPQHF

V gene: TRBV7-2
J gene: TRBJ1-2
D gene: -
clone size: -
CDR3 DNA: TGTGCCAGCAGCCGACGGGTGGGGGGGGATGGCTACACCTTC
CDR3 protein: CASSRRVGGDGYTF

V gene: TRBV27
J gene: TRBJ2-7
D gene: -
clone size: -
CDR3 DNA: TGTGCCAGCAGTTTAAGCAGGGTCGGCGAGCAGTACTTC
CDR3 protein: CASSLSRVGEQYF

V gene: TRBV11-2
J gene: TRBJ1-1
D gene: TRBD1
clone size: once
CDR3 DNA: TGTGCCAGCAGCTTAGGGGACAGGAACACTGAAGCTTTCTTT
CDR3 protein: CASSLGDRNTEAFF

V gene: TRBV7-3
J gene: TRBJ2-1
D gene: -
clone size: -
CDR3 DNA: TGTGCCAGCAGCTTGACACCGAGCTCCTACAATGAGCAGTTCTTC
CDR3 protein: CASSLTPSSYNEQFF

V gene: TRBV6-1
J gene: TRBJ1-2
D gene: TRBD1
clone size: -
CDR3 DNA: TGTGCCAGCAGTCTTACCGACAGGGTAGAAGGCTACACCTTC
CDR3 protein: CASSLTDRVEGYTF

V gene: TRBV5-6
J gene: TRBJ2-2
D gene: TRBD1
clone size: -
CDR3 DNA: TGTGCCAGCAGCATAGGACAGGGGACGAACACCGGGGAGCTGTTTTTT
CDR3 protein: CASSIGQGTNTGELFF

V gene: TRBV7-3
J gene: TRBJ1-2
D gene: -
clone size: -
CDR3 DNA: TGTGCCAGCAGCTTAGGGGGGAGCCAGCACTATGGCTACACCTTC
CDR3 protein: CASSLGGSQHYGYTF

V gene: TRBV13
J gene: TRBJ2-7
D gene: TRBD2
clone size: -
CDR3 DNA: TGTGCCAGCAGTCATCGACTAGCGGGGGAGCGGGAGCAGTACTTC
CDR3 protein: CASSHRLAGEREQYF

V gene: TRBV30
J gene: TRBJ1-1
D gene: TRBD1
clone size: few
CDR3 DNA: TGTGCCTGGAGTAGGAGGCAGGGGGCTTGGACTGAAGCTTTCTTT
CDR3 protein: CAWSRRQGAWTEAFF

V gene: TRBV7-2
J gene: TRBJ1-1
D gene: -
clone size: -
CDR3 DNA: TGTGCCAGCAGCTTTACAGGGTTGGGCACTGAAGCTTTCTTT
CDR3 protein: CASSFTGLGTEAFF

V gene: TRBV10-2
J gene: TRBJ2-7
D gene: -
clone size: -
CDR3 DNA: TGCGCCAGCAGTGAGGGCAAATCCTACGAGCAGTACTTC
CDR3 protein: CASSEGKSYEQYF

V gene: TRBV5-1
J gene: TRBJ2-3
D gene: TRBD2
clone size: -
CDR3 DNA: TGCGCCAGCAGCCCTCACCTAGCGGGGCGCACAGATACGCAGTATTTT
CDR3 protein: CASSPHLAGRTDTQYF

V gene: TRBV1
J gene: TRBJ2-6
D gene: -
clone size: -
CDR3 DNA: TGCACCAGCAGCCGACCGGGACAGGGTTTTTTAGGGGCCAACGTCCTGACTTTC
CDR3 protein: CTSSRPGQGFLGANVLTF

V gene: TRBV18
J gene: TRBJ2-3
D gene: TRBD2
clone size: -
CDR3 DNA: TGTGCCAGCTCGCGCCTAGGGAAAGCGGGGGCCCCCGATACGCAGTATTTT
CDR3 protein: CASSRLGKAGAPDTQYF

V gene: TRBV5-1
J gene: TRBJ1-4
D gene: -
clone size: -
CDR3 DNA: TGCGCCAGCAGCTTGGGAGCTAATGAAAAACTGTTTTTT
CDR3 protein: CASSLGANEKLFF

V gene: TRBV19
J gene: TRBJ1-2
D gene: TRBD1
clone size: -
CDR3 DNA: TGTGCCAGTAGTTCAACCCCAGGGGGGCATGACTATGGCTACACCTTC
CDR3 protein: CASSSTPGGHDYGYTF

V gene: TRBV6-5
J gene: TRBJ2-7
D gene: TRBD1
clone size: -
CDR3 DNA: TGTGCCAGCAGTTACGGGGGACAGGGAGCCTACGAGCAGTACTTC
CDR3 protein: CASSYGGQGAYEQYF

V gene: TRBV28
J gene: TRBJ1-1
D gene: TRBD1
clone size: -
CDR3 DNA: TGTGCCAGCAGTCTGACAGGGTCTGTGGCTGAAGCTTTCTTT
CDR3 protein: CASSLTGSVAEAFF

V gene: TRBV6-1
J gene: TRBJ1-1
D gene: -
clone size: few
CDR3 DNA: TGTGCCAGCAGTGCCCCCAGCGACTCAAACACTGAAGCTTTCTTT
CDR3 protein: CASSAPSDSNTEAFF

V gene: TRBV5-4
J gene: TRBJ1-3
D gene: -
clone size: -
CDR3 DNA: TGTGCCAGCAGCTTGACAGGTGGAAACACCATATATTTT
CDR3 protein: CASSLTGGNTIYF

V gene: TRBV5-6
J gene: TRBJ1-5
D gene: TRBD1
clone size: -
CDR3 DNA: TGTGCCAGCAGCGGGAACAGGGGTAGCAATCAGCCCCAGCATTTT
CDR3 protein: CASSGNRGSNQPQHF

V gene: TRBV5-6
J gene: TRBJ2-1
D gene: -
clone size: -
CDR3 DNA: TGTGCCAGCAGCTACTCTTGGACAGAGAACAATGAGCAGTTCTTC
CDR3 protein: CASSYSWTENNEQFF

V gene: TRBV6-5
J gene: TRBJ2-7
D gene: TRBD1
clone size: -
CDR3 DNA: TGTGCCAGCAGTTATAAGAGACAGGGGCACTCCTACGAGCAGTACTTC
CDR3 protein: CASSYKRQGHSYEQYF

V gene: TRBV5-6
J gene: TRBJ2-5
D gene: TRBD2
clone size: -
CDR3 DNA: TGTGCCAGCAGCTACAAATCTAGCGGGGGTTACCAAGAGACCCAGTACTTC
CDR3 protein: CASSYKSSGGYQETQYF

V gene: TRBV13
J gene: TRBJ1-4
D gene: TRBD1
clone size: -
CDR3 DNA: TGTGCCAGCAGCTACTGGATGGACAGGGGGCGAACTAATGAAAAACTGTTTTTT
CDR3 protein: CASSYWMDRGRTNEKLFF

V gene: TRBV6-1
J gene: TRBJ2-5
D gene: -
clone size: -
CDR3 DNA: TGTGCCAGCAGGCAGTGGACCCAGTACTTC
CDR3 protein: CASRQWTQYF

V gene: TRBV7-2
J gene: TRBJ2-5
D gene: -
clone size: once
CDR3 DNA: TGTGCCAGCAGCTTAGTCCCACAGGGTTCCCTTGGGACCCAGTACTTC
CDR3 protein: CASSLVPQGSLGTQYF

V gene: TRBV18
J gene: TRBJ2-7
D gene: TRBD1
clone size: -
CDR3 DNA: TGTGCCAGCTCCCCAGGACAGGCGAGCTCCTACGAGCAGTACTTC
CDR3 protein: CASSPGQASSYEQYF

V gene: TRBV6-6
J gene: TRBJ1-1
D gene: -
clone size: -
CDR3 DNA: TGTGCCAGCAGTAGCGCATACCAGTCCACTTACACTGAAGCTTTCTTT
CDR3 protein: CASSSAYQSTYTEAFF

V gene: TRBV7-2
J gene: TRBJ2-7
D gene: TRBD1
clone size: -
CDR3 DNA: TGTGCCAGCAGCTTCGGGACAGGGTTATACGAGCAGTACTTC
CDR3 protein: CASSFGTGLYEQYF

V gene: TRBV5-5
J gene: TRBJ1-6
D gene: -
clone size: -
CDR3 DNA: TGTGCCAGCAGCTTACTAGTTAACTCCTATAATTCACCCCTCCACTTT
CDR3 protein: CASSLLVNSYNSPLHF

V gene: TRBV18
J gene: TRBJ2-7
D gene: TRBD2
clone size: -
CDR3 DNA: TGTGCCAGCACCCCGGGAGGAACCGCCTACGAGCAGTACTTC
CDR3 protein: CASTPGGTAYEQYF

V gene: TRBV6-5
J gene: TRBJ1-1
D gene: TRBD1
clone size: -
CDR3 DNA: TGTGCCAGCAGTTCAGGGGGGTTCGTAGGTTACACTGAAGCTTTCTTT
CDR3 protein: CASSSGGFVGYTEAFF

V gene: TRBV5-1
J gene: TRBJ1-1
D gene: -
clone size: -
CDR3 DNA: TGCGCCAGCAGCTTGGTCGGAGGGGTGAACACTGAAGCTTTCTTT
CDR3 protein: CASSLVGGVNTEAFF

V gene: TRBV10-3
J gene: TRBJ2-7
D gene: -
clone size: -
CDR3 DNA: TGTGCCATCAGTCGTGACAGTCATTCTTACGAGCAGTACTTC
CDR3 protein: CAISRDSHSYEQYF

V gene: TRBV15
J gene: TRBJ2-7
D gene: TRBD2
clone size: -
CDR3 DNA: TGTGCCACCAGCAGAGGCGGGGGGGATCTCCACGAGCAGTACTTC
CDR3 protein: CATSRGGGDLHEQYF

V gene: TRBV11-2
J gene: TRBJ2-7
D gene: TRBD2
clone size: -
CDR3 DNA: TGTGCCAGCAGCTTAGGCGGGAGCGGGGGGGCCTACGAGCAGTACTTC
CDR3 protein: CASSLGGSGGAYEQYF

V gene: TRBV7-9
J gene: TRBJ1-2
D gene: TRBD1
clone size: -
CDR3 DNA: TGTGCCAGCAGCTCGACAGGGGGCGACTATGGCTACACCTTC
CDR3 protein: CASSSTGGDYGYTF

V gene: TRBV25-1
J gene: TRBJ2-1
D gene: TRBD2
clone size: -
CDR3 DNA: TGTGCCAGCAGGACTAGCGGGGGAACGAATGAGCAGTTCTTC
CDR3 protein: CASRTSGGTNEQFF

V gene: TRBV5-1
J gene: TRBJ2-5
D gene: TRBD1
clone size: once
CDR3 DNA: TGCGCCAGCAGCCTCCGGGACAGGCAAGAGACCCAGTACTTC
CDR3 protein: CASSLRDRQETQYF

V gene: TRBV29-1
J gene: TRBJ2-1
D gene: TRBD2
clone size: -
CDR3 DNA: TGCAGCGTGGAACGTAGCGGGGGGCTCAACCCCTACAATGAGCAGTTCTTC
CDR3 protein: CSVERSGGLNPYNEQFF

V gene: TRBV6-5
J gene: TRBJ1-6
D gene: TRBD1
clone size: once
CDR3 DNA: TGTGCCAGCAGTTTCGGGACAGACCCTATGCCCCTCCACTTT
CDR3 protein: CASSFGTDPMPLHF

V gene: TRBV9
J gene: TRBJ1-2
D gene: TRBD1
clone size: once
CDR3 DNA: TGTGCCAGCAGCGGCCGGGACAGGCTCTATGGCTACACCTTC
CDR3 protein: CASSGRDRLYGYTF

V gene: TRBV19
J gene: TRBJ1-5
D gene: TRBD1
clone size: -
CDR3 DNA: TGTGCCAGTAGTACCCAGAGACAGGGGGCCCAGCCCCAGCATTTT
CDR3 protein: CASSTQRQGAQPQHF

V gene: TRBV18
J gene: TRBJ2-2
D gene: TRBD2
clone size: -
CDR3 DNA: TGTGCCAGCTCACCGAACCCGGGAGGCGGGGAGCTGTTTTTT
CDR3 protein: CASSPNPGGGELFF

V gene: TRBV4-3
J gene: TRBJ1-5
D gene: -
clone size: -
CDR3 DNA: TGCGCCAGCAGCCAAGATAGGGGAGGGCCCCAGCATTTT
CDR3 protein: CASSQDRGGPQHF

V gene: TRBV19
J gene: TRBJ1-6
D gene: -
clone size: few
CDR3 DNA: TGTGCCAGTACTGAGGTTTCCTATAATTCACCCCTCCACTTT
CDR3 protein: CASTEVSYNSPLHF